These T cell receptor beta chains were read from a single sample in a study of tumor and adjacent non-tumor tissue in lung cancer. TCRdb passed the multiplex PCR reads through MiXCR, listing each CDR3 protein once. The sample lists around 80,000 distinct CDR3 sequences; about four fifths were seen once. The sequencing sample was made of distant non-tumor lung tissue. The source is a man between 60 and 70 years old with non-small cell lung cancer. Both conserved end residues are part of each CDR3. The order of the fields is V gene, J gene, D gene, clone size, CDR3 protein, CDR3 DNA. D genes are given only for firm matches. Clone sizes are given selectively: once, few, many, or a class where the clone is expanded.

v_gene: TRBV24-1; j_gene: TRBJ1-2; d_gene: TRBD1; abundance: .; CDR3aa: CATSEHPGQGGGYTF; CDR3nt: TGTGCCACCAGTGAGCACCCGGGACAGGGGGGTGGCTACACCTTC
v_gene: TRBV19; j_gene: TRBJ1-5; d_gene: .; abundance: .; CDR3aa: CASSGQGLAKGNQSQHF; CDR3nt: TGTGCCAGTAGTGGGCAGGGCCTAGCTAAAGGCAATCAGTCCCAGCATTTT
v_gene: TRBV5-4; j_gene: TRBJ2-6; d_gene: .; abundance: .; CDR3aa: CVSSPGAGPPSGANILTF; CDR3nt: TGTGTCAGCAGCCCTGGCGCAGGGCCCCCCTCTGGGGCCAACATCCTGACTTTC
v_gene: TRBV30; j_gene: TRBJ2-5; d_gene: TRBD2; abundance: few; CDR3aa: CAWSPTSGSGQETQYF; CDR3nt: TGTGCCTGGAGCCCGACTAGCGGGAGCGGCCAAGAGACCCAGTACTTC
v_gene: TRBV29-1; j_gene: TRBJ1-6; d_gene: TRBD1; abundance: .; CDR3aa: CSTNFGTGVRSPLYF; CDR3nt: TGCAGCACCAACTTTGGGACAGGGGTTCGTTCACCCCTCTACTTT
v_gene: TRBV20-1; j_gene: TRBJ2-7; d_gene: .; abundance: .; CDR3aa: CSARDPSGIYELYF; CDR3nt: TGCAGTGCTAGAGACCCCTCAGGGATCTACGAGCTGTATTTT
v_gene: TRBV20-1; j_gene: TRBJ2-3; d_gene: TRBD2; abundance: many; CDR3aa: CSASGLAEAGGTDTQYF; CDR3nt: TGCAGTGCCTCGGGACTAGCGGAGGCGGGGGGCACAGATACGCAGTATTTT
v_gene: TRBV10-2; j_gene: TRBJ1-1; d_gene: .; abundance: many; CDR3aa: CASSTNRDTEAFF; CDR3nt: TGCGCCAGCAGTACGAACAGAGACACTGAAGCTTTCTTT
v_gene: TRBV11-3; j_gene: TRBJ2-5; d_gene: .; abundance: .; CDR3aa: CASSIEKVYQGTQYF; CDR3nt: TGTGCCAGCAGCATAGAAAAGGTGTACCAAGGGACCCAGTACTTC
v_gene: TRBV11-2; j_gene: TRBJ2-5; d_gene: .; abundance: .; CDR3aa: CGSNSTWVETQYF; CDR3nt: TGTGGCAGCAACTCTACATGGGTAGAGACCCAGTACTTC
v_gene: TRBV5-6; j_gene: TRBJ2-5; d_gene: .; abundance: .; CDR3aa: CASCLASGKKTQYF; CDR3nt: TGTGCCAGCTGCTTGGCATCGGGGAAAAAGACCCAGTACTTC
v_gene: TRBV6-2/TRBV6-3; j_gene: TRBJ2-1; d_gene: TRBD2; abundance: .; CDR3aa: CANNRPRVAGRYEQFF; CDR3nt: TGTGCCAACAATCGGCCCAGGGTAGCGGGGCGCTATGAGCAGTTCTTC
v_gene: TRBV20-1; j_gene: TRBJ2-1; d_gene: TRBD1; abundance: .; CDR3aa: CSARVRTGQGQQFF; CDR3nt: TGCAGTGCTAGAGTTCGGACGGGACAGGGTCAGCAGTTCTTC
v_gene: TRBV12-3/TRBV12-4; j_gene: TRBJ1-2; d_gene: TRBD1; abundance: many; CDR3aa: CASSLGQGVGYTF; CDR3nt: TGTGCCAGCAGTCTCGGACAGGGGGTTGGCTACACCTTC
v_gene: TRBV6-5; j_gene: TRBJ2-5; d_gene: .; abundance: .; CDR3aa: CVSSYQGRYQETQYF; CDR3nt: TGTGTCAGCAGTTACCAGGGACGCTACCAAGAGACCCAATACTTC
v_gene: TRBV24-1; j_gene: TRBJ2-3; d_gene: .; abundance: .; CDR3aa: CATSEGATDTQYF; CDR3nt: TGTGCCACCAGTGAGGGGGCAACAGATACGCAGTATTTT
v_gene: TRBV20-1; j_gene: TRBJ2-7; d_gene: TRBD1; abundance: .; CDR3aa: CSVRGLADTISYQQYF; CDR3nt: TGCAGTGTTAGGGGGCTAGCCGACACCATCTCCTACCAGCAGTACTTC
v_gene: TRBV11-2; j_gene: TRBJ2-7; d_gene: .; abundance: .; CDR3aa: CAGRLANRARCIYEQYF; CDR3nt: TGTGCCGGCAGATTAGCAAACAGGGCGAGGTGCATTTACGAGCAGTACTTC
v_gene: TRBV12-3/TRBV12-4; j_gene: TRBJ2-4; d_gene: .; abundance: .; CDR3aa: CASSLKIGEKNIQYF; CDR3nt: TGTGCCAGCAGTTTAAAGATTGGAGAGAAAAACATTCAGTACTTC
v_gene: TRBV29-1; j_gene: TRBJ1-2; d_gene: TRBD1; abundance: .; CDR3aa: CIIDGQGGPLGYTF; CDR3nt: TGCATCATTGATGGACAGGGTGGGCCCCTTGGCTACACCTTC
v_gene: TRBV11-3; j_gene: TRBJ2-5; d_gene: .; abundance: .; CDR3aa: CASSLDLYGETQYF; CDR3nt: TGTGCCAGCAGCTTAGATCTTTACGGGGAGACCCAGTACTTC
v_gene: TRBV6-2/TRBV6-3; j_gene: TRBJ2-1; d_gene: .; abundance: .; CDR3aa: CGSSTPRWSSYNEQFF; CDR3nt: TGTGGCAGCAGTACCCCCCGCTGGAGCTCCTACAATGAGCAGTTCTTC
v_gene: TRBV20-1; j_gene: TRBJ2-3; d_gene: .; abundance: once; CDR3aa: CSANMRVSGTDTQYF; CDR3nt: TGCAGTGCTAATATGCGGGTGTCGGGCACAGATACGCAGTATTTT
v_gene: TRBV12-3/TRBV12-4; j_gene: TRBJ1-1; d_gene: .; abundance: .; CDR3aa: CASNQGRRNTEAFF; CDR3nt: TGTGCCAGCAATCAGGGACGGAGGAACACGGAAGCTTTCTTT
v_gene: TRBV11-3; j_gene: TRBJ2-5; d_gene: .; abundance: .; CDR3aa: CASSFTREGTQYF; CDR3nt: TGTGCCAGCAGCTTTACCAGGGAAGGGACACAGTACTTC
v_gene: TRBV11-2; j_gene: TRBJ2-1; d_gene: .; abundance: .; CDR3aa: CASNFTGSSHNGQFF; CDR3nt: TGTGCCAGCAACTTCACAGGGAGCTCCCACAATGGGCAGTTCTTC
v_gene: TRBV6-1; j_gene: TRBJ2-5; d_gene: TRBD2; abundance: .; CDR3aa: CASSELAGWPETRYF; CDR3nt: TGTGCCAGCAGTGAACTAGCGGGGTGGCCCGAGACCCGGTACTTC
v_gene: TRBV4-1; j_gene: TRBJ1-6; d_gene: TRBD1; abundance: once; CDR3aa: CASGDREGSPLQF; CDR3nt: TGCGCCAGCGGTGACAGGGAAGGTTCACCCCTCCAGTTT
v_gene: TRBV7-8; j_gene: TRBJ2-3; d_gene: TRBD2; abundance: many; CDR3aa: CASSLVRGGTDTQYF; CDR3nt: TGTGCCAGCAGCTTAGTCCGGGGGGGGACAGATACGCAGTATTTT